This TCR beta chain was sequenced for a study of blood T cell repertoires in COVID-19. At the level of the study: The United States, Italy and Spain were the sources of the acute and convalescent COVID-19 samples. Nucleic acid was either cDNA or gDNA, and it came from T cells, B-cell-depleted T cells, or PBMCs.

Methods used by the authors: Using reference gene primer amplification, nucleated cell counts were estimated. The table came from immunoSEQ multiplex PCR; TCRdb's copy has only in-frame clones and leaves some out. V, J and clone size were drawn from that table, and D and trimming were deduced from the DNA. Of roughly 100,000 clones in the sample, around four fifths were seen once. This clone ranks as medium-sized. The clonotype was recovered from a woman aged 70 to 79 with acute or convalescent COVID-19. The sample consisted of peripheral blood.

The CDR3 nucleotides read TGCGCCAGCAGCCAAGATCTAGGCATGAACACTGAAGCTTTCTTT. It is translated as CASSQDLGMNTEAFF. The chain links TRBV4-3 to TRBJ1-1; no reliable D call. The germline V and J ends were trimmed by 0 bases and 0 bases, with 8 bases remaining between them. The CDR3 consists of 15 residues. CDR1 LGHNA and CDR2 YSLEER come from the germline V gene.